The 29 T cell receptor beta chains presented below share a single source sample, sequenced in a study of regulatory T cells in long-lasting Graves disease. Stated time point: newly diagnosed GD, antithyroid drugs for less than 3 months. Scientists built the TCR library using RNA that was extracted from PBMCs. Relying on iRepertoire HTBI primers and Arm-PCR of CDR3 regions, the team built TCR beta libraries. TCRdb fed the multiplex PCR reads into MiXCR, producing one record per CDR3 protein. The repertoire includes around 500,000 distinct CDR3 sequences, about 16% of them detected once, and 20% to 30% sits in the top ten. The sample was also linked to a second study, of T cells in Graves' hyperthyroidism and ophthalmopathy.

The source was peripheral blood mononuclear cells (PBMCs), collected at new diagnosis, from a patient treated with antithyroid drugs. These receptors came from a woman aged 35-65 years with Graves disease.

This sequence joins TRBV6-2 or TRBV6-3 and TRBJ2-7, with D hard to call. The CDR3 loop spans 14 amino acids. Germline CDR1 and CDR2: MNHEY and SVGEGT. V gave up 5 bases and J gave up 2 bases, with 13 bases separating them. The CDR3 DNA reads TGTGCCAGCAGTGAACGATTGGGGACCTACGAGCAGTACTTC. Protein sequence: CASSERLGTYEQYF.

The rearrangement joins TRBV29-1 to TRBJ2-4; the D is unclear. Germline values: CDR1 SQVTM, CDR2 ANQGSEA. Trimming pared 7 bases from V and 9 bases from J, leaving 13 bases between. This CDR3 has 11 residues. CDR3 amino acids: CSARQLGIQYF. The CDR3 region has the DNA TGCAGCGCGCGACAATTGGGCATTCAGTACTTC.

This clonotype was seen ten or more times. The chain uses TRBV5-1 and TRBJ2-3, with 7 nucleotides matching TRBD1. CDR1 and CDR2 (germline): SGHRS, YFSETQ. The CDR3 is 14 amino acids. V shed 2 bases, J shed 3 bases, and the junction held 3 bases outside the gene matches. The CDR3 DNA sequence: TGCGCCAGCAGCTTTGGACAGGCGACAGATACGCAGTATTTT. It encodes CASSFGQATDTQYF.

This clonotype was found a few times. The rearrangement links TRBV7-9 to TRBJ1-5; maybe TRBD1 (5 bases). Trimming took 4 bases from V and 5 from J, leaving 12 bases between them. CDR1 is SEHNR and CDR2 is FQNEAQ in the germline V gene (reference sequence). The CDR3 spans 14 residues. The CDR3 loop reads CASSYQGEDQPQHF. The CDR3, as DNA: TGTGCCAGCAGCTACCAGGGAGAAGATCAGCCCCAGCATTTT.

In this sample, this clonotype turned up many times. The chain links TRBV12-3 or TRBV12-4 to TRBJ1-3, with a tentative D call TRBD1 (5 bases). CDR3 length: 12 amino acids. Trimming stripped 4 bases from V and 10 bases from J, with 11 bases between. The CDR3 DNA reads TGTGCCAGCAGTTCCACAGGATTGACCATATATTTT. This gives the protein CASSSTGLTIYF.

This clonotype was seen ten or more times. The rearrangement joins TRBV15 to TRBJ1-1, with D unclear. CDR1 and CDR2 (germline): LNHNV, YYDKDF (reference sequence). There are 15 residues in the CDR3. Deletions cut 3 bases from V and 4 bases from J, with 15 bases between. CDR3 loop: CATSRGGSSITEAFF. For the CDR3, the DNA is TGTGCCACCAGCAGGGGAGGGAGTAGTATCACTGAAGCTTTCTTT.

This clonotype was observed many times. The V call is TRBV2, the J call TRBJ2-1, with TRBD2 matching 14 bases. With 6 bases clipped from V and 6 bases from J, the junction kept 4 bases outside the gene matches. Germline V gene lookup returns CDR1 SNHLY and CDR2 FYNNEI. The CDR3 covers 15 residues. CDR3 region: CASRAGTSGGNEQFF. In DNA, the CDR3 is TGTGCCAGCAGAGCCGGGACTAGCGGGGGCAATGAGCAGTTCTTC.

This clonotype showed up just a few times. This chain uses TRBV7-2 with TRBJ2-4; 8 bases are a match to TRBD1. The germline V gene has CDR1 SGHTA and CDR2 FQGNSA. J gave up 0 bases and V 1 base, and 5 bases lay outside the gene matches. CDR3 length: 17 amino acids. This CDR3 is CASSLVGTGGAKNIQYF. In nucleotides, the CDR3 is TGTGCCAGCAGCTTAGTGGGAACAGGGGGAGCCAAAAACATTCAGTACTTC.

This clonotype was counted only a few times. This rearrangement joins TRBV6-1 to TRBJ2-7; D is unresolved. Trimming stripped 7 bases from V and 6 bases from J, with 19 bases between. This CDR3 region has 14 residues. Germline V CDR1 and CDR2: MNHNS, SASEGT. The DNA for the CDR3 is TGTGCCAGCATTCTCGGGCCTCGGGTGGGCGAGCAGTACTTC. Residues: CASILGPRVGEQYF.

This clonotype was seen ten or more times. V is TRBV10-3 and J is TRBJ1-1; D gene uncertain. Germline V gives CDR1 ENHRY, CDR2 SYGVKD. This CDR3 spans 14 amino acids. V lost 2 bases and J 0 bases, leaving 7 bases between the germline ends. The CDR3 here is CAISEGQLNTEAFF. Here the CDR3 DNA reads TGTGCCATCAGTGAGGGGCAGTTGAACACTGAAGCTTTCTTT.

This chain uses TRBV7-2 with TRBJ1-2; unclear D gene. The length of the CDR3 is 15 residues. Trimming stripped 5 bases from V and 0 bases from J, with 13 bases between. The germline gives CDR1 SGHTA, CDR2 FQGNSA. The CDR3: CASSPSDGANYGYTF. The CDR3 DNA is TGTGCCAGCAGCCCATCGGACGGTGCTAACTATGGCTACACCTTC.

There are a few counts of this clonotype. The chain is built from TRBV15 and TRBJ2-3; D possibly corresponds to TRBD2 (5 bases). Per germline, CDR1 LNHNV and CDR2 YYDKDF (reference sequence). This CDR3 region has 16 residues. The germline V and J ends were trimmed by 0 bases and 5 bases, with 15 bases remaining between them. The CDR3 sequence: CATSRDRRLQGDTQYF. CDR3 DNA sequence: TGTGCCACCAGCAGAGATCGGAGGCTACAAGGAGATACGCAGTATTTT. The full variable domain, rest sourced from reference TRBV15 and TRBJ2-3, is DAMVIQNPRYQVTQFGKPVTLSCSQTLNHNVMYWYQQKSSQAPKLLFHYYDKDFNNEADTPDNFQSRRPNTSFCFLDIRSPGLGDTAMYLCATSRDRRLQGDTQYFGPGTRLTVL.

This clonotype appeared many times. This chain links TRBV6-1 with TRBJ1-2, with D possibly being TRBD1 (6 bases). The V end was cut by 6 bases, the J end by 0 bases, with 11 bases between. Germline CDR1 and CDR2: MNHNS and SASEGT. This CDR3 comprises 14 residues. CDR3 in DNA: TGTGCCAGCAGGGCCACAGGGTCTAACTATGGCTACACCTTC. This encodes CASRATGSNYGYTF.

This clonotype was detected ten times or more. The chain couples TRBV7-9 to TRBJ2-4; possibly TRBD2 for D (5 bases). Looked up from germline, CDR1 is SEHNR and CDR2 is FQNEAQ (reference sequence). The length of the CDR3 is 14 residues. The germline V and J ends were trimmed by 0 bases and 6 bases, with 9 bases remaining between them. The CDR3: CASSLADAGNIQYF. The CDR3 DNA follows: TGTGCCAGCAGCTTAGCGGACGCGGGAAACATTCAGTACTTC.

The table lists this clonotype with many counts. This sequence joins TRBV20-1 and TRBJ2-1; 8 bases line up with TRBD2. The V segment lost 0 bases and the J segment 5 bases; nucleotides outside the gene matches: 9. The CDR3 runs to 16 residues. The germline CDR1 and CDR2 sequences are DFQATT and SNEGSKA (reference sequence). In DNA, the CDR3 is TGCAGTGCTAGAGATAGGACCGGGGGGGAAGACAATGAGCAGTTCTTC. This sequence encodes CSARDRTGGEDNEQFF.

This chain uses TRBV12-3 or TRBV12-4 with TRBJ2-1; the match to TRBD1 covers 11 bases. CDR3 length equals 17 residues. J lost 6 bases, V lost 3 bases, and 10 bases had no gene match. The CDR3 here is CASSFWRTGGAGNEQFF. DNA for the CDR3: TGTGCCAGCAGTTTTTGGAGGACAGGGGGCGCGGGCAATGAGCAGTTCTTC.

This clonotype showed up many times. The V gene is TRBV2, the J gene TRBJ1-4; D gene unclear. Trimming stripped 1 base from V and 5 bases from J, with 14 bases between. Germline V gene data show CDR1 as SNHLY and CDR2 as FYNNEI. CDR3 length: 16 amino acids. CDR3 DNA: TGTGCCAGCAGTGAAGGCCCCGTGGCGGGAAATGAAAAACTGTTTTTT. Translated: CASSEGPVAGNEKLFF.

This clonotype was counted between two and nine times. Since a much larger clone is just one base distant, this may be a read error. The chain has TRBV20-1 and TRBJ1-2, with D tentatively TRBD1 (5 bases). The CDR3 contains 13 residues. The V gene's germline CDR1 is DFQATT and CDR2 SNEGSKA (reference sequence). Deletions cut 5 bases from V and 7 bases from J, with 17 bases between. As DNA, the CDR3 is TGCAGTGCTCTACGGGACGCTAGGGGTGGCTACACCTTC. Translating it yields CSALRDARGGYTF.

This clonotype was detected ten times or more. V gene TRBV18 combines with J gene TRBJ2-7, with a possible D match to TRBD2 (6 bases). V was cut by 6 bases and J by 0 bases, with 12 bases left in between. Germline CDR1 reads KGHSH; CDR2 reads LQKENI. This CDR3 has 14 amino acids. As DNA, the CDR3 is TGTGCCAGCTCTGGGGGGATTCTCTCCTACGAGCAGTACTTC. Its translation: CASSGGILSYEQYF.

In this sample, this clonotype turned up many times. This chain's CDR3 is CAISVGTATGELFF. CDR3 coding DNA: TGTGCCATCAGCGTTGGGACAGCCACCGGGGAGCTGTTTTTT. The chain recombines TRBV10-3 with TRBJ2-2, with 7 bases lining up with TRBD1. Trimming removed 6 bases from V and 4 bases from J; junction bases left unmatched: 5. The germline V gene has CDR1 ENHRY and CDR2 SYGVKD. The CDR3 consists of 14 residues.

This clonotype was counted at least ten times. The rearrangement joins TRBV2 to TRBJ1-2, with D maybe TRBD1 (5 bases). Trimming pared 3 bases from V and 5 bases from J, leaving 13 bases between. The CDR3 sequence is 14 residues long. Germline CDR1 SNHLY, CDR2 FYNNEI. The CDR3 DNA is TGTGCCAGCAGTGACGCAGGGCGAAGATATGGCTACACCTTC. This codes for CASSDAGRRYGYTF.

This clonotype was recorded at least ten times. The chain couples TRBV2 to TRBJ1-4; maybe TRBD1 (6 bases). Germline V gene data show CDR1 as SNHLY and CDR2 as FYNNEI. V was cut by 5 bases and J by 4 bases, with 11 bases left in between. This CDR3 is 14 amino acids long. Here the CDR3 reads CASSTDRFNEKLFF. In DNA, the CDR3 is TGTGCCAGCAGTACAGACAGGTTTAATGAAAAACTGTTTTTT. The whole variable domain, remainder taken from reference TRBV2 and TRBJ1-4, is EPEVTQTPSHQVTQMGQEVILRCVPISNHLYFYWYRQILGQKVEFLVSFYNNEISEKSEIFDDQFSVERPDGSNFTLKIRSTKLEDSAMYFCASSTDRFNEKLFFGSGTQLSVL.

In its sample, this clonotype was seen once. This chain uses TRBV27 with TRBJ2-7; unclear D gene. The germline V gene encodes CDR1 MNHEY and CDR2 SMNVEV (reference sequence). This CDR3 has 14 amino acids. V lost 4 bases and J 0 bases, leaving 10 bases between the germline ends. The CDR3 coding sequence is TGTGCCAGCAGTTCAATTTTTAGCTCCTACGAGCAGTACTTC. Its translation is CASSSIFSSYEQYF.

This clonotype was counted at least ten times. This chain uses TRBV28 with TRBJ2-3, with D possibly being TRBD1 or TRBD2 (5 bases each). Germline CDR1 and CDR2: MDHEN and SYDVKM. Trimming cost V 7 bases and J 5 bases, with 13 bases left between them. This CDR3 has 13 residues. This CDR3 is CASNTGGGDTQYF. CDR3 nucleotide sequence: TGTGCCAGCAATACGGGTGGGGGAGATACGCAGTATTTT. Filled out from reference TRBV28 and TRBJ2-3, the complete variable domain reads DVKVTQSSRYLVKRTGEKVFLECVQDMDHENMFWYRQDPGLGLRLIYFSYDVKMKEKGDIPEGYSVSREKKERFSLILESASTNQTSMYLCASNTGGGDTQYFGPGTRLTVL.

This clonotype was found many times. The chain employs TRBV5-5 and TRBJ1-1; weak D call: TRBD1 (5 bases). This CDR3 region has 19 residues. V was shortened by 1 base and J by 4 bases, with 26 bases between the two germline ends. Per the germline V gene, CDR1 is SGHKS and CDR2 is YYEKEE (reference sequence). This chain's CDR3 is CASSLPTGLLIGGATEAFF. CDR3 coding DNA: TGTGCCAGCAGCTTGCCCACGGGACTGCTCATCGGCGGGGCCACTGAAGCTTTCTTT.

V and J are TRBV5-1 and TRBJ2-3, with 7 bases aligning to TRBD1. From germline, CDR1 is SGHRS and CDR2 YFSETQ. The CDR3 runs 16 residues. J was trimmed by 1 base and V by 2 bases; bases with no gene match: 7. CDR3 amino acids: CASSLPSGTGTDTQYF. The CDR3, as DNA: TGCGCCAGCAGCTTACCGTCCGGGACAGGCACAGATACGCAGTATTTT. Full variable domain (missing parts from reference TRBV5-1 and TRBJ2-3): KAGVTQTPRYLIKTRGQQVTLSCSPISGHRSVSWYQQTPGQGLQFLFEYFSETQRNKGNFPGRFSGRQFSNSRSEMNVSTLELGDSALYLCASSLPSGTGTDTQYFGPGTRLTVL.

This clonotype was recorded many times. J is TRBJ2-7 and V is TRBV4-1; 10 bases match TRBD1. The V gene's germline CDR1 is MGHRA and CDR2 YSYEKL. There are 16 residues in the CDR3. Trimming cost V 4 bases and J 3 bases; bases outside gene matches: 9. CDR3 sequence reads: CASSRRGGTGDYEQYF. The CDR3 DNA is TGCGCCAGCAGCCGAAGAGGCGGGACAGGGGACTACGAGCAGTACTTC.

The genes are TRBV5-1 and TRBJ2-7; the match to TRBD1 covers 8 bases. The germline gives CDR1 SGHRS, CDR2 YFSETQ. V shed 4 bases and J 3 bases; nucleotides not matched to a gene: 15. This CDR3 is 17 amino acids long. CDR3 in amino acids: CASSPDRARMKSYEQYF. CDR3 nucleotide sequence: TGCGCCAGCAGCCCGGACAGGGCTCGTATGAAGAGCTACGAGCAGTACTTC.

For this clonotype: A far larger clone is one nucleotide away, so this likely arose from a read error. The rearrangement uses TRBV6-2 or TRBV6-3 and TRBJ1-1; D is ambiguous. The germline V gene has CDR1 MNHEY and CDR2 SVGEGT. Deletions cut 7 bases from V and 1 base from J, with 4 bases between. CDR3 length equals 11 residues. DNA for the CDR3: TGTGCCAGCAAAGAGAACACTGAAGCTTTCTTT. Encoded protein: CASKENTEAFF.